This T cell receptor beta chain stems from a study of shared clonotypes between healthy human individuals (dated by TCRdb to the early 2020s). Describing the broader study: The cohort comprised two women and a few men aged 18 to 49 years. For each donor, three plates each were used for CD4 naive and CD4 memory, two plates were used for CD8 naive, and one plate was used for CD8 memory. To estimate repertoire size and how much clonotypes are shared between individuals, the study performed deep sequencing of blood TCR repertoires from roughly five healthy adults. Between about 0.9 and 9 billion PBMCs per donor were obtained by leukapheresis. Different laboratories and diverse techniques were used to prepare libraries and sequence TCR repertoires, to increase sequencing depth and limit assay-specific biases.

CDR1 SGHNT and CDR2 YYREEE were looked up in the germline V gene (reference sequence). From V the trimming removes 4 bases and from J it removes 6 bases, while the gene matches leave 6 bases of the junction unaccounted for. The CDR3 measures 13 amino acids from cysteine to phenylalanine. Just the 39-base CDR3 DNA is kept, in frame starting at base 1. This clone was detected only once. This clone's antigen is unknown. Base quality data are lacking; no much larger clone is found one base away. Using the deep immunoSEQ assay, multiplex PCR amplified TCR CDR3 regions from genomic DNA. Genomic DNA extracted from each cell subset was distributed evenly over all wells of several immunoSEQ 96-well plates, and each plate served as one replicate. Each replicate PCR for sorted subsets received roughly 200 ng genomic DNA, equal to some 32,000 T cell genomes. Purified libraries were measured with a Qubit 3.0 fluorometer, size-checked on a Bioanalyzer 2100, and measured again with the KAPA Library Quantification kit. Every immunoSEQ 96-well plate was sequenced on a dedicated single-read 150-cycle Illumina NextSeq 550 flow cell. The study's own analysis went as follows. Because only junctional sequences without quality scores were contained in the immunoSEQ output, filtering matching that applied to full-length reads could not be performed. Sequences were annotated with PyIR, a Python wrapper for IgBLAST v1.9, and V/J genes and CDR3 were assigned using IMGT germline references. Reads with weak V/J assignments (E-value above 1e-6), missing CDR3, stop codons, out-of-frame junctions, or ambiguous translated residues were removed. A V3J clonotype was defined by an identical inferred V gene, J gene, and CDR3 amino acid sequence. Percentage overlap between repertoires was calculated by dividing the number of shared unique clonotypes by the size of the smaller repertoire. Repertoire richness was assessed with RTK rarefaction, the Chao1 estimator, and Recon v2.1 estimates of unobserved clonotypes. Generation probabilities were computed with OLGA for all TCRbeta clonotypes obtained by the gDNA method from several donors. Drawn from immuneACCESS, this table holds only the in-frame rearrangements with V and J called that TCRdb kept. Clones are partly lost; checked studies trace under half to an unresolved V gene and leave the rest unexplained. The V and J calls and the clone size are those of that table, but D and trimming were determined from the DNA. Here the sample has hundreds of thousands of clones; about 95% occur a single time. The top ten hold around 0.1% of the sample.

Findings and caveats that apply to the study as a whole: Rarefaction of sorted-subset datasets indicated incomplete sequencing despite the large sequencing depth. When several donors were compared, the shared fraction of clonotypes was around 4.6% for naive CD4, about 4% for naive CD8, 2% to 2.5% for memory CD4, and 0.3% to 0.5% for memory CD8. Sampling was restricted to blood, and TCR repertoires in tissue are likely to differ from TCR repertoires in blood. Higher generation probabilities were observed for clonotypes shared by all four sorted-subset donors than for non-shared clonotypes. Based on pairwise subsampling, the degree of clonotype sharing among donors was expected to be affected by sequencing depth. The small number of donors limited the genetic and exposure-history diversity represented. Naive subsets generally had larger estimated clonotype richness than memory subsets did.

CD8 naive samples were obtained by positive selection for CCR7 among CD45RO-negative cells, yielding a CD45RA+CCR7+ population from which TemRA cells were excluded. Healthy HIV-negative adults with no recently reported acute infections or vaccinations were included as donors. Only Caucasian adults living in Nashville, Tennessee, USA were represented among the donors. Blood was obtained by leukapheresis, after which PBMCs were separated by Ficoll-Histopaque density gradient centrifugation and cryopreserved in liquid nitrogen vapor phase. Purity and quantity of every magnetically sorted T cell population were checked by analytical flow cytometry. Genomic DNA was isolated from every sorted fraction and measured by UV absorbance on a Nanodrop 2000c.

Rearrangement joined TRBV5-4 to TRBJ2-7, with 8 central nucleotides matching TRBD1. The material sequenced was naive CD8+ T cells sorted from blood. The cell subset or site label of this sample denotes: CD45RA+CCR7+. The origin of this receptor is a woman between 25 and 40 years old in good health. Here the CDR3 is given as CASSDGQGGEQYF. At the DNA level, the sequence is TGTGCCAGCAGCGACGGACAGGGTGGCGAGCAGTACTTC.